A single sample gave rise to the 6 T cell receptor beta chains below, sequenced in a study of T cell changes during pregnancy in multiple sclerosis. This table comes from immunoSEQ multiplex PCR, and its TCRdb copy is limited to in-frame clones, with some not included. The sample contains some 64,000 clones, more than 85% of which appear only once. Here the sequenced sample was peripheral blood, taken in the first trimester of pregnancy. All receptors derive from a female donor with multiple sclerosis, enrolled in a pregnancy study.

The rearrangement links TRBV6-5 to TRBJ2-5; tentative D call: TRBD1 (7 bases). The V end was cut by 7 bases, the J end by 5 bases, with 14 bases between. This CDR3 region has 13 residues. Germline assignment: CDR1 MNHEY and CDR2 SVGAGI. CDR3 nucleotide sequence: TGTGCCAGCAAAACGACAGGGAGGGAGACCCAGTACTTC. Its protein product is CASKTTGRETQYF.

V usage is TRBV6-1 and J usage is TRBJ2-1; no clear D gene. Trimming stripped 4 bases from V and 10 bases from J, with 8 bases between. Germline lookup yields CDR1 MNHNS and CDR2 SASEGT. The length of the CDR3 is 11 residues. The CDR3 nucleotides are TGTGCCAGCAGTGCTGCGTGGGAGCAGTTCTTC. This translates into CASSAAWEQFF.

The chain combines TRBV9 with TRBJ2-3, with 7 bases that match TRBD1. The CDR3 is made up of 19 amino acids. Germline CDR1 and CDR2: SGDLS and YYNGEE. Trimming at V came to 0 bases and at J to 4 bases, leaving 17 bases not matched to a gene. This CDR3 reads CASSVAGTGDIGVPDTQYF. The CDR3 region has the DNA TGTGCCAGCAGCGTAGCTGGAACAGGGGATATCGGGGTCCCAGATACGCAGTATTTT.

The rearrangement uses TRBV5-5 and TRBJ2-7, with 9 bases that match TRBD1. The CDR3 totals 12 residues. The V segment lost 9 bases and the J segment 2 bases; nucleotides outside the gene matches: 3. Germline-derived CDR1 and CDR2 are SGHKS and YYEKEE (reference sequence). CDR3 residues: CATGTGTYEQYF. For the CDR3, the DNA is TGTGCCACAGGGACAGGGACCTACGAGCAGTACTTC.

This chain joins TRBV11-3 and TRBJ2-5; a possible D gene is TRBD2 (5 bases). V was shortened by 4 bases and J by 10 bases, with 16 bases between the two germline ends. CDR3 length: 13 residues. Germline V lookup: CDR1 SGHNT, CDR2 YENEEA. The CDR3 DNA reads TGTGCCAGCAGCTGGCGCCCGGACTCCGTCCAGTACTTC. Translation gives CASSWRPDSVQYF.

The chain couples TRBV30 to TRBJ1-1, with TRBD1 matching 7 bases. The CDR3 has 14 residues. Germline assignment: CDR1 GTSNPN and CDR2 SVGIG (reference sequence). Losses at the gene ends were 2 bases for V and 7 bases for J; bases not matched to a gene: 10. The CDR3 is CAWSTRGGRGEAFF. DNA for the CDR3: TGTGCCTGGAGTACACGAGGGGGCAGGGGTGAAGCTTTCTTT.